Below are 28 T cell receptor beta chains sequenced from a single sample in a study of graft-versus-host responses after intestinal transplantation. Clones were read by immunoSEQ multiplex PCR, and TCRdb kept only the in-frame ones, dropping some. The repertoire includes over 85,000 clones, about nine tenths of them detected once, and about 0.18% sits in the top ten. No antigen has been assigned to these receptors. The specimen was unstimulated CD4+ T cells sorted from spleen or lymph node cells, collected before transplant. These receptors were collected from a human donor who was the organ donor for an intestinal transplant.

The rearrangement uses TRBV18 and TRBJ1-6, with a possible D match to TRBD1 (6 bases). CDR3 size: 15 residues. Trimming stripped 4 bases from V and 0 bases from J, with 7 bases between. Germline loops: CDR1 KGHSH, CDR2 LQKENI. The CDR3 DNA sequence: TGTGCCAGCTCACAACAGGGCTCCTATAATTCACCCCTCCACTTT. Translation: CASSQQGSYNSPLHF.

The rearrangement links TRBV19 to TRBJ1-1, with 7 bases matching TRBD1. From germline, CDR1 is LNHDA and CDR2 SQIVND (reference sequence). This CDR3 spans 14 amino acids. V trimming: 3 bases; J trimming: 1 base; junction bases outside the gene matches: 2. CDR3 sequence: CASSIPGGNTEAFF. The CDR3 nucleotides are TGTGCCAGTAGTATCCCAGGGGGGAACACTGAAGCTTTCTTT.

The CDR3 sequence: CAWSVGRGQPQHF. CDR3 in DNA: TGTGCCTGGAGTGTGGGTCGCGGACAGCCCCAGCATTTT. The rearrangement links TRBV30 to TRBJ1-5; D is uncertain. The CDR3 loop spans 13 amino acids. CDR1 is GTSNPN, CDR2 SVGIG, per germline (reference sequence). V lost 0 bases and J lost 7, with 10 bases in between.

This clone showed up just a few times. This chain links TRBV6-1 with TRBJ1-5; 7 nucleotides line up with TRBD1. V shed 6 bases and J 6 bases; nucleotides not matched to a gene: 8. Germline V gene sequence: CDR1 MNHNS, CDR2 SASEGT. The CDR3 has 14 amino acids. The CDR3 DNA follows: TGTGCCAGCAGAATCCAGGGGGGAGGTCAGCCCCAGCATTTT. Its protein is CASRIQGGGQPQHF.

J is TRBJ1-3 and V is TRBV7-2; D unclear. This CDR3 is built from 16 residues. Germline V gene sequence: CDR1 SGHTA, CDR2 FQGNSA. Trimming shortened V by 5 bases and J by 2 bases, and 16 bases separated the two germline ends. CDR3 in amino acids: CASSPQRSQAGNTIYF. The DNA for the CDR3 is TGTGCCAGCAGCCCCCAGAGATCCCAGGCTGGAAACACCATATATTTT.

This chain uses TRBV7-2 with TRBJ1-1; a weak D match, TRBD1 (6 bases). This CDR3 spans 16 amino acids. Germline CDR1 is SGHTA and CDR2 is FQGNSA. V was trimmed by 6 bases and J by 0 bases, leaving 17 bases between them. The CDR3 region has the DNA TGTGCCAGCAGTCACGGCACGGGGACAATGAACACTGAAGCTTTCTTT. Translated: CASSHGTGTMNTEAFF. The entire variable domain, with the rest obtained from reference TRBV7-2 and TRBJ1-1, is as follows: GAGVSQSPSNKVTEKGKDVELRCDPISGHTALYWYRQSLGQGLEFLIYFQGNSAPDKSGLPSDRFSAERTGGSVSTLTIQRTQQEDSAVYLCASSHGTGTMNTEAFFGQGTRLTVV.

The chain is built from TRBV4-1 and TRBJ2-2, with no clear D. The CDR3 length is 13 residues. Between the trimmed V and J ends, which lost 2 bases and 5 bases, there was a span of 6 bases. In germline, CDR1 is MGHRA, CDR2 YSYEKL. CDR3 bases: TGCGCCAGCAGCCAACAGCGAACCGGGGAGCTGTTTTTT. It codes for CASSQQRTGELFF.

The rearrangement joins TRBV19 to TRBJ1-1; tentatively, D is TRBD1 (5 bases). CDR3 size: 15 residues. The V end lost 3 bases, the J end lost 2 bases, and 13 bases lay between the germline ends. CDR1 and CDR2 (germline): LNHDA, SQIVND (reference sequence). The CDR3 DNA is TGTGCCAGTAGTATCCGGGGACTAGGCAACACTGAAGCTTTCTTT. Its translation is CASSIRGLGNTEAFF.

This chain uses TRBV7-3 with TRBJ2-1; tentatively, D is TRBD2 (6 bases). Germline assignment: CDR1 SGHTA and CDR2 FQGTGA. Deletions cut 1 base from V and 9 bases from J, with 19 bases between. CDR3 length equals 16 residues. The CDR3 sequence: CASSLKGGTGQGEQFF. Here the CDR3 DNA reads TGTGCCAGCAGCTTAAAGGGCGGGACGGGGCAGGGTGAGCAGTTCTTC.

This sequence joins TRBV28 and TRBJ2-3, with TRBD2 matching over 8 bases. Germline V CDR1 and CDR2: MDHEN, SYDVKM. The CDR3 is 15 residues long. With 5 bases clipped from V and 5 bases from J, the junction kept 9 bases outside the gene matches. Written as DNA, the CDR3 is TGTGCCAGCAGTCCCCAGGCGGGGGGCGAAGATACGCAGTATTTT. Its protein product is CASSPQAGGEDTQYF.

This clone came up once. The chain employs TRBV5-4 and TRBJ2-7; D is perhaps TRBD2 (6 bases). The CDR3 contains 14 residues. Trimming left V 4 bases short and J 2 bases short, with 13 bases between. CDR1 and CDR2 from the germline V gene are SGHNT and YYREEE (reference sequence). As DNA, the CDR3 is TGTGCCAGCAGCCGGGACTTGCCCCCCTACGAGCAGTACTTC. Amino acids: CASSRDLPPYEQYF. Full variable domain (rest looked up from reference TRBV5-4 and TRBJ2-7): ETGVTQSPTHLIKTRGQQVTLRCSSQSGHNTVSWYQQALGQGPQFIFQYYREEENGRGNFPPRFSGLQFPNYSSELNVNALELDDSALYLCASSRDLPPYEQYFGPGTRLTVT.

This clone has just one count. This rearrangement joins TRBV19 to TRBJ1-2; the D gene is possibly TRBD1 (6 bases). V lost 3 bases, J lost 2 bases, and 10 bases lay in between. This CDR3 contains 14 residues. The germline V gene encodes CDR1 LNHDA and CDR2 SQIVND (reference sequence). The CDR3 bases are TGTGCCAGTAGTATTTCGGGGGGCAACTATGGCTACACCTTC. This gives the protein CASSISGGNYGYTF.

The chain combines TRBV6-5 with TRBJ2-7; 7 bases line up with TRBD1. Trimming took 6 bases from V and 4 from J; bases not matched to a gene: 12. CDR3 length equals 15 residues. Germline V gene data show CDR1 as MNHEY and CDR2 as SVGAGI. CDR3 loop: CASREGQPFHYEQYF. CDR3 bases: TGTGCCAGCAGAGAGGGACAGCCCTTCCATTACGAGCAGTACTTC.

This chain links TRBV30 with TRBJ1-5; 9 positions agree with TRBD1. This CDR3 comprises 13 residues. CDR1 is GTSNPN and CDR2 is SVGIG in the germline V gene (reference sequence). V lost 3 bases, J lost 6 bases, and 3 bases stayed unmatched. The CDR3 nucleotides are TGTGCCTGGAGCCGACAGGGGGGTCAGCCCCAGCATTTT. It encodes CAWSRQGGQPQHF.

The V call is TRBV13, the J call TRBJ2-3; 10 bases are shared with TRBD2. Germline V gene lookup returns CDR1 PRHDT and CDR2 FYEKMQ (reference sequence). V shed 5 bases, J shed 3 bases, and the junction held 11 bases outside the gene matches. The CDR3 runs to 17 residues. The CDR3 DNA reads TGTGCCAGCAGCGAACCCCATGAACTAGCGGGAACAGATACGCAGTATTTT. The encoded protein is CASSEPHELAGTDTQYF.

This clone was seen only once. The V gene is TRBV19, the J gene TRBJ2-7, with 10 bases matching TRBD1. V was clipped by 6 bases and J by 7 bases; unmatched bases: 12. Germline V gene lookup returns CDR1 LNHDA and CDR2 SQIVND (reference sequence). CDR3 length: 15 residues. CDR3 DNA: TGTGCCAGTAGCTCTTCCGGGACAGGGGAGGAAGAGCAGTACTTC. Translation gives CASSSSGTGEEEQYF.

As for this clone: The sample contains more than one DNA sequence encoding this CDR3. The chain couples TRBV27 to TRBJ2-1; D gene unclear. The CDR3 runs to 17 residues. V lost 5 bases and J lost 0, with 17 bases in between. Germline loops: CDR1 MNHEY, CDR2 SMNVEV (reference sequence). The CDR3 is CASSPRLTPSSYNEQFF. The DNA for the CDR3 is TGTGCCAGCAGTCCGAGACTGACGCCTAGCTCCTACAATGAGCAGTTCTTC.

This clone was found once. The chain recombines TRBV27 with TRBJ2-3; TRBD2 matches at 7 bases. Per the germline V gene, CDR1 is MNHEY and CDR2 is SMNVEV (reference sequence). Unmatched junction bases numbered 8, after V lost 2 bases and J lost 3 bases. The length of the CDR3 is 16 residues. The CDR3 DNA reads TGTGCCAGCAGTTTAGGTAGGGCGCGGGGGACAGATACGCAGTATTTT. It translates to CASSLGRARGTDTQYF.

CDR3 in DNA: TGCGCCAGCAGCTGGACAGGGGGAACTGGAAACACCATATATTTT. The encoded protein is CASSWTGGTGNTIYF. The chain combines TRBV5-1 with TRBJ1-3; 10 positions agree with TRBD1. In germline, CDR1 is SGHRS, CDR2 YFSETQ. The V gene end was trimmed by 3 bases and the J gene end by 2 bases; junction bases not matched to a gene: 2. The CDR3 extends over 15 amino acids.

The chain combines TRBV4-1 with TRBJ2-3; D unresolved. Germline loops: CDR1 MGHRA, CDR2 YSYEKL. The CDR3 covers 15 residues. V lost 4 bases and J lost 0, with 11 bases in between. CDR3: CASSLRLSSTDTQYF. For the CDR3, the DNA is TGCGCCAGCAGCCTCAGGCTCTCTAGCACAGATACGCAGTATTTT.

The CDR3 here is CASSVGDRAGYTF. CDR3 nucleotides: TGTGCCAGCAGCGTAGGAGACAGGGCTGGCTACACCTTC. The chain carries TRBV9 and TRBJ1-2, with 7 bases aligning to TRBD1. Trimming took 0 bases from V and 7 from J; bases not matched to a gene: 3. This CDR3 spans 13 amino acids. Germline CDR1 reads SGDLS; CDR2 reads YYNGEE.

V gene TRBV7-6 combines with J gene TRBJ2-1, with 8 bases matching TRBD1. CDR1 and CDR2 (germline): SGHVS, FNYEAQ. Losses at the gene ends were 5 bases for V and 7 bases for J; bases not matched to a gene: 4. The CDR3 consists of 13 residues. CDR3 residues: CASSPHRGNEQFF. As DNA, the CDR3 is TGTGCCAGCAGCCCCCACAGGGGGAATGAGCAGTTCTTC.

This clone has a handful of counts. The gene calls are TRBV6-6 and TRBJ1-5, with 7 bases that match TRBD1. With 4 bases clipped from V and 2 bases from J, the junction kept 8 bases outside the gene matches. Germline V gene sequence: CDR1 MNHNY, CDR2 SVGAGI (reference sequence). The CDR3 runs to 16 residues. The CDR3 region has the DNA TGTGCCAGCAGTTCCCCGACAGGGTTGGGCAATCAGCCCCAGCATTTT. This translates into CASSSPTGLGNQPQHF.

The chain is built from TRBV4-1 and TRBJ1-1; D is possibly TRBD1 (5 bases). The germline V gene encodes CDR1 MGHRA and CDR2 YSYEKL. CDR3 length: 17 amino acids. V gave up 1 base and J gave up 2 bases, with 17 bases separating them. The CDR3 nucleotides read TGCGCCAGCAGCCAAGCTGTGTTCGACAGATTTAACACTGAAGCTTTCTTT. Translating gives CASSQAVFDRFNTEAFF.

The V and J genes are TRBV6-5 and TRBJ1-6, with D unclear. Germline CDR1 is MNHEY and CDR2 is SVGAGI. The CDR3 is 14 amino acids. The V gene lost 11 bases and the J gene lost 0 bases, with 11 bases spanning the gap. The DNA of the CDR3 is TGTGCCGCACCCCTCAGCTCCTATAATTCACCCCTCCACTTT. It is translated as CAAPLSSYNSPLHF.

V gene TRBV27 combines with J gene TRBJ1-1, with 9 bases identical to TRBD1. CDR3 size: 13 residues. Per germline, CDR1 MNHEY and CDR2 SMNVEV (reference sequence). The V segment lost 5 bases and the J segment 12 bases; nucleotides outside the gene matches: 10. The CDR3 region is CASSRAGTGRTFF. The DNA for the CDR3 is TGTGCCAGCAGTCGAGCCGGGACAGGGAGAACTTTCTTT.

The chain is built from TRBV4-2 and TRBJ2-7; the match to TRBD2 covers 9 bases. Trimming cost V 4 bases and J 3 bases; bases outside gene matches: 7. CDR3 length: 15 residues. Germline lookup yields CDR1 LGHNA and CDR2 YNFKEQ. The CDR3 spells CASSLQAGGFYEQYF. CDR3 DNA sequence: TGTGCCAGCAGCCTCCAAGCGGGGGGCTTCTACGAGCAGTACTTC.

The chain carries TRBV9 and TRBJ2-3, with D tentatively TRBD1 (5 bases). The CDR3 has 14 residues. CDR1 is SGDLS, CDR2 YYNGEE, per germline. Trimming pared 3 bases from V and 6 bases from J, leaving 14 bases between. CDR3: CASSATVAPDTQYF. In nucleotides, the CDR3 is TGTGCCAGCAGCGCGACAGTGGCCCCCGATACGCAGTATTTT.